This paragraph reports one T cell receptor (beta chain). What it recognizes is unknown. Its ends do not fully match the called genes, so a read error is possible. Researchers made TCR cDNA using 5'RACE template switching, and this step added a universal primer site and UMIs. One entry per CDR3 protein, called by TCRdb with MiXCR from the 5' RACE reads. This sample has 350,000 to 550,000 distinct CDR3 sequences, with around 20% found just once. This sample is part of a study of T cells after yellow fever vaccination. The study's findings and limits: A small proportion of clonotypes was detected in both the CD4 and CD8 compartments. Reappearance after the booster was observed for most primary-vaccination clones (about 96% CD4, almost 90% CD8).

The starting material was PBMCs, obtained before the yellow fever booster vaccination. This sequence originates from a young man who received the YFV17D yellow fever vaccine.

Here the CDR3 reads CASSAGGPDSYNEQFF. In DNA, the CDR3 is TGTGCTAGCAGCGCGGGGGGGCCCGACTCCTACAATGAGCAGTTCTTC. V gene TRBV7-7 combines with J gene TRBJ2-1; 9 positions match TRBD2. CDR3 length: 16 amino acids. Germline V CDR1 and CDR2: SSHAT, FNYEAQ (reference sequence).